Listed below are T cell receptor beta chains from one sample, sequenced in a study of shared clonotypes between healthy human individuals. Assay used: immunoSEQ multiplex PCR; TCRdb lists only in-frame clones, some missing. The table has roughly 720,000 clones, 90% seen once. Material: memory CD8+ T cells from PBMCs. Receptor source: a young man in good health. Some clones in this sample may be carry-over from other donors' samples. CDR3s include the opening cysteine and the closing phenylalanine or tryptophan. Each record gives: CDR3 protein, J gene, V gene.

CATQMQYSGANVLTF	TRBJ2-6	TRBV15
CASSPPLAGDWQFF	TRBJ2-1	TRBV2
CASSQDPSSGWNEQFF	TRBJ2-1	TRBV4-1
CASSSGLRQPQHF	TRBJ1-5	TRBV5-8
CASSQEGGRLSGNTIYF	TRBJ1-3	TRBV4-1
CSVEEGDTGELFF	TRBJ2-2	TRBV29-1
CASSVSGSETQYF	TRBJ2-5	TRBV9
CASSIDLEDNEQFF	TRBJ2-1	TRBV19
CAILTTGNTNTGELFF	TRBJ2-2	TRBV10-3
CASSLSPSPGGELFF	TRBJ2-2	TRBV13
CASSFAGRVPDTQYF	TRBJ2-3	TRBV27
CASGDRIPNQPQHF	TRBJ1-5	TRBV27
CASSLGAEESGNEKLFF	TRBJ1-4	TRBV7-6
CASSQDRGAEQYF	TRBJ2-7	TRBV4-1
CSAAASTEAFF	TRBJ1-1	TRBV20-1
CASSLSSEGASYEQYF	TRBJ2-7	TRBV27
CASVGGAGEKLFF	TRBJ1-4	TRBV7-2
CASSDRQGTGNTIYF	TRBJ1-3	TRBV2
CASSEARPYAEQYF	TRBJ2-7	TRBV2
CASSPDRGETQYF	TRBJ2-5	TRBV28
CASSQDGGSEQFF	TRBJ2-1	TRBV4-3
CASSVGGGTNEKLFF	TRBJ1-4	TRBV9
CASSQGEREGFYEQYF	TRBJ2-7	TRBV4-2
CASSPVGDRSGDTQYF	TRBJ2-3	TRBV18
CASSLAELNTEAFF	TRBJ1-1	TRBV5-1
CTWSVLGYGYTF	TRBJ1-2	TRBV30
CASTPLVANTEAFF	TRBJ1-1	TRBV19
CASSYSGENYGYTF	TRBJ1-2	TRBV6-5
CASSSPPLAGGWETQYF	TRBJ2-5	TRBV27
CASSPSLARYGYTF	TRBJ1-2	TRBV27
CASSAGSNEQYF	TRBJ2-7	TRBV9
CASNPGQGVTNEKLFF	TRBJ1-4	TRBV5-1
CASRTRFRTSGSTDTQYF	TRBJ2-3	TRBV27
CASSPGSGRGYNEQFF	TRBJ2-1	TRBV7-3
CATNRGGTGELFF	TRBJ2-2	TRBV25-1
CASSFVRSYEQYF	TRBJ2-7	TRBV5-6
CASSLSDSNNEQFF	TRBJ2-1	TRBV27
CASRESHLYRNNEQFF	TRBJ2-1	TRBV6-1
CASSQDPSESLHF	TRBJ1-6	TRBV4-3
CATRPRGKETQYF	TRBJ2-5	TRBV15
CASSWRGQGASYEQYF	TRBJ2-7	TRBV5-1
CASSLVSYTEAFF	TRBJ1-1	TRBV7-9
CASSIRAGNEQYF	TRBJ2-7	TRBV19
CASSLSLRAGGVLDEQFF	TRBJ2-1	TRBV28
CASSSDSLQETQYF	TRBJ2-5	TRBV5-5
CASTLLAGGLYEQYF	TRBJ2-7	TRBV7-9
CASSVDAFGGNGYTF	TRBJ1-2	TRBV9
CASSSLVGPSYEQYF	TRBJ2-7	TRBV6-5
CASSLDGGAANEKLFF	TRBJ1-4	TRBV28
CASSYEGYEQYF	TRBJ2-7	TRBV6-6
CASSPYEGDEQYF	-	TRBV7-9
CASSRISGKAAKNIQYF	TRBJ2-4	TRBV5-4
CASSFRTHDYTQYF	TRBJ2-3	TRBV7-9
CASSLRRGSGRVNEQFF	TRBJ2-1	TRBV28
CASSLYSGSKHEQYF	TRBJ2-7	TRBV27
CASSLRRVGDTEAFF	TRBJ1-1	TRBV5-6
CASSSRPGDQSSYEQYF	TRBJ2-7	TRBV5-1
CASSLFLGVYEQYF	TRBJ2-7	TRBV27
CAVGTGWPYEQYF	TRBJ2-7	TRBV7-9
CASSFGQARGWGMNTEAFF	TRBJ1-1	TRBV7-8